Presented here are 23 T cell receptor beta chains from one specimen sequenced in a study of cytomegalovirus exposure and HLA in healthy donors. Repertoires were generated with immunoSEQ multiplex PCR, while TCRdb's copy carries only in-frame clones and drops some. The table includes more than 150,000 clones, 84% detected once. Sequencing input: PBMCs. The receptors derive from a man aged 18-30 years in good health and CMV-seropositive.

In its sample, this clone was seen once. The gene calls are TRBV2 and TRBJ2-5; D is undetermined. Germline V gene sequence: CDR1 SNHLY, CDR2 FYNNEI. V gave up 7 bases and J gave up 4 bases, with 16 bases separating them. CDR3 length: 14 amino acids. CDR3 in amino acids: CASTAERRGETQYF. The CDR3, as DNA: TGTGCCAGCACCGCCGAGAGGCGAGGAGAGACCCAGTACTTC.

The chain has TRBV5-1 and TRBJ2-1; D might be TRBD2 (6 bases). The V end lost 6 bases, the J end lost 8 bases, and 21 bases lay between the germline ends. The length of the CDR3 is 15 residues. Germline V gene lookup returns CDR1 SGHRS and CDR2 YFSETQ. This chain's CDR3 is CASNPGVASRDEQFF. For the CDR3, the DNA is TGCGCCAGCAACCCGGGGGTGGCCTCTCGCGATGAGCAGTTCTTC.

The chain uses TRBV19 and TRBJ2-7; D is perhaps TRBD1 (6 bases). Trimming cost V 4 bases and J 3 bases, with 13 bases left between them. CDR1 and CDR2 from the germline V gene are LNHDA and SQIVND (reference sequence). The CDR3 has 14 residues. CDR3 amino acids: CASSSWGQDYEQYF. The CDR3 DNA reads TGTGCCAGTAGTAGTTGGGGGCAGGACTACGAGCAGTACTTC.

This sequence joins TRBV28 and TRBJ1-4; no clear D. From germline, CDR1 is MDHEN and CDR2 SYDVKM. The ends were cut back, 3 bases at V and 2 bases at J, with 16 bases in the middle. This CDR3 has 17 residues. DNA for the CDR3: TGTGCCAGCAGTTTTTCGTGGGCAATGGGCACTAATGAAAAACTGTTTTTT. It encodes CASSFSWAMGTNEKLFF.

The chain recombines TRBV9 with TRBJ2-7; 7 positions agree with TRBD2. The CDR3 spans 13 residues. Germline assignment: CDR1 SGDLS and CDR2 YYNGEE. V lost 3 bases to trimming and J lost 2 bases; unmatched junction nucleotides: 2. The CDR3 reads CASSAGLAYEQYF. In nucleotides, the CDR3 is TGTGCCAGCAGCGCCGGACTAGCCTACGAGCAGTACTTC.

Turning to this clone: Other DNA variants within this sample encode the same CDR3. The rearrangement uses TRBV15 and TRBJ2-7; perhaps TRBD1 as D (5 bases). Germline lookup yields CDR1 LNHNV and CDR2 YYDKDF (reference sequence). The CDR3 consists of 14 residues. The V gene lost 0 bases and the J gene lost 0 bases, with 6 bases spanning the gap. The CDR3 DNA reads TGTGCCACCAGCAGAGATAGGGGCTCCTACGAGCAGTACTTC. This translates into CATSRDRGSYEQYF.

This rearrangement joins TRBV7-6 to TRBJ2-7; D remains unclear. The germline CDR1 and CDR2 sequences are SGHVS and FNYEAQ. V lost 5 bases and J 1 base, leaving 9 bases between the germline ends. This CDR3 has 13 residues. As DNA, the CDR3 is TGTGCCAGCAGCCAGATGAAATCCTACGAGCAGTACTTC. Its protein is CASSQMKSYEQYF. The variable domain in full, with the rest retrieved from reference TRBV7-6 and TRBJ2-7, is GAGVSQSPRYKVTKRGQDVALRCDPISGHVSLYWYRQALGQGPEFLTYFNYEAQQDKSGLPNDRFSAERPEGSISTLTIQRTEQRDSAMYRCASSQMKSYEQYFGPGTRLTVT.

CDR3 DNA sequence: TGTGCCAGCAGCCTTGGACAGCACGGCAATCAGCCCCAGCATTTT. It is translated as CASSLGQHGNQPQHF. The chain uses TRBV5-6 and TRBJ1-5; weak D call: TRBD1 (6 bases). Germline V gene data show CDR1 as SGHDT and CDR2 as YYEEEE. The V end was cut by 4 bases, the J end by 2 bases, with 13 bases between. The length of the CDR3 is 15 residues.

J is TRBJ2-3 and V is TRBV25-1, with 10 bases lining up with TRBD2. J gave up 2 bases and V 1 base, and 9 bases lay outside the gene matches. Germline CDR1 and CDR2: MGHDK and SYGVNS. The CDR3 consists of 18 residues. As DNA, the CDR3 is TGTGCCAGCAGTGAATTGGATAGCGGGAGGATAATCACAGATACGCAGTATTTT. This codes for CASSELDSGRIITDTQYF.

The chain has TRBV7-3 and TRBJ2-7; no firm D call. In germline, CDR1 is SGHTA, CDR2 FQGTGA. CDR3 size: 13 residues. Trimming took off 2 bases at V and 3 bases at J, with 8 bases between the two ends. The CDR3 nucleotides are TGTGCCAGCAGCTTAGGCCCCAACTACGAGCAGTACTTC. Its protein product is CASSLGPNYEQYF.

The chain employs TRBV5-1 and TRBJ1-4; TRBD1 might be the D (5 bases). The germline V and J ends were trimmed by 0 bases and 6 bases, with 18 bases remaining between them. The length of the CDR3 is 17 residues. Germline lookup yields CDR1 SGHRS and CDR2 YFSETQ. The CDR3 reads CASSLDPLAREYEKLFF. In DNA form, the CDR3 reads TGCGCCAGCAGCTTGGACCCCCTGGCCAGGGAATATGAAAAACTGTTTTTT. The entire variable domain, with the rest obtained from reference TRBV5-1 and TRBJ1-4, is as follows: KAGVTQTPRYLIKTRGQQVTLSCSPISGHRSVSWYQQTPGQGLQFLFEYFSETQRNKGNFPGRFSGRQFSNSRSEMNVSTLELGDSALYLCASSLDPLAREYEKLFFGSGTQLSVL.

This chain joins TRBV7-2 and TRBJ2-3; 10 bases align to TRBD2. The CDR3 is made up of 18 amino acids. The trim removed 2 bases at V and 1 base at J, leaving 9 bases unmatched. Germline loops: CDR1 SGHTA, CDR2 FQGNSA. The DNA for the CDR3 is TGTGCCAGCAGCTTAAAGGCTTCGGGACTAGCGCGCACAGATACGCAGTATTTT. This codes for CASSLKASGLARTDTQYF.

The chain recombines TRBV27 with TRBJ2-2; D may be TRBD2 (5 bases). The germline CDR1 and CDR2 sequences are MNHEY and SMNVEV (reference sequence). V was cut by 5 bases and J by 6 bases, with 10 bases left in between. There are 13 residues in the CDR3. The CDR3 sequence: CASSSGLAGELFF. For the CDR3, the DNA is TGTGCCAGCAGTAGCGGTTTGGCCGGGGAGCTGTTTTTT.

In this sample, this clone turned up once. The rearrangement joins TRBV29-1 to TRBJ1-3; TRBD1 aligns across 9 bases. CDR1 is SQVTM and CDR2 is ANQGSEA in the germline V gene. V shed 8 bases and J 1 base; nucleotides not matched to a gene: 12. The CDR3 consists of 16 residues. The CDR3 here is CSLPYGTGLSGNTIYF. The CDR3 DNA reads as TGCAGCCTACCATACGGGACAGGGCTATCTGGAAACACCATATATTTT.

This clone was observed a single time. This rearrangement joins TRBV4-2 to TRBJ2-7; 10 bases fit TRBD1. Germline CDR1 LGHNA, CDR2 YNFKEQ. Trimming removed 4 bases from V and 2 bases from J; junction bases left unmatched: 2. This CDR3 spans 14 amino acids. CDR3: CASSPGTGAYEQYF. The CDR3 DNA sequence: TGTGCCAGCAGCCCCGGGACAGGGGCCTACGAGCAGTACTTC.

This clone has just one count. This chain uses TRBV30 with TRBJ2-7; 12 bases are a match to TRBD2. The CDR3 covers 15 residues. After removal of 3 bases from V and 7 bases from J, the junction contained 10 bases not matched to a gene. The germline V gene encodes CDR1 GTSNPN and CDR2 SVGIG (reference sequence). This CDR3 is CAWRTSGRLREEQYF. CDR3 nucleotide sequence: TGTGCCTGGAGGACTAGCGGGAGACTCCGGGAAGAGCAGTACTTC. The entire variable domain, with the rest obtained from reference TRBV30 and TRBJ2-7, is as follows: SQTIHQWPATLVQPVGSPLSLECTVEGTSNPNLYWYRQAAGRGLQLLFYSVGIGQISSEVPQNLSASRPQDRQFILSSKKLLLSDSGFYLCAWRTSGRLREEQYFGPGTRLTVT.

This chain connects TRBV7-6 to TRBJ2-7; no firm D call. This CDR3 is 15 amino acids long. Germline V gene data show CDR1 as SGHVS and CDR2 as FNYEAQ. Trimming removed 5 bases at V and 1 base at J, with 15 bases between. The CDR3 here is CASSPLRLPSYEQYF. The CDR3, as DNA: TGTGCCAGCAGCCCCTTGCGGCTTCCGTCCTACGAGCAGTACTTC. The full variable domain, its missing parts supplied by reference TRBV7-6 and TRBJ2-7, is GAGVSQSPRYKVTKRGQDVALRCDPISGHVSLYWYRQALGQGPEFLTYFNYEAQQDKSGLPNDRFSAERPEGSISTLTIQRTEQRDSAMYRCASSPLRLPSYEQYFGPGTRLTVT.

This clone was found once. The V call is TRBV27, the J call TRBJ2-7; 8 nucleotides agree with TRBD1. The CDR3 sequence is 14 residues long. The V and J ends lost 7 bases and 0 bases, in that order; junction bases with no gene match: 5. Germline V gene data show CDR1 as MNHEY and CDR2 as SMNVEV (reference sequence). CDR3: CASNDRGSSYEQYF. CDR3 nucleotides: TGTGCCAGCAACGACAGGGGAAGCTCCTACGAGCAGTACTTC.

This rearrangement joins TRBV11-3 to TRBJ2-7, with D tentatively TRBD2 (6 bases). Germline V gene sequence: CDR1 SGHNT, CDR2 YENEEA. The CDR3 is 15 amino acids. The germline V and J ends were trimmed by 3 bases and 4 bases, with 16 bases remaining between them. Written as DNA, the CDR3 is TGTGCCAGCAGCTTGGGGACTCCTCCACGGTACGAGCAGTACTTC. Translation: CASSLGTPPRYEQYF.

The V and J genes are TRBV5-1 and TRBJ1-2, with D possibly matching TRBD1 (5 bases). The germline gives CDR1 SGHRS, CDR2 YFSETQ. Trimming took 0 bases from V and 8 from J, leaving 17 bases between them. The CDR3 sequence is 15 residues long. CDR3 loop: CASSLVVQGDGGYTF. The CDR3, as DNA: TGCGCCAGCAGCTTGGTCGTGCAGGGTGACGGCGGCTACACCTTC.

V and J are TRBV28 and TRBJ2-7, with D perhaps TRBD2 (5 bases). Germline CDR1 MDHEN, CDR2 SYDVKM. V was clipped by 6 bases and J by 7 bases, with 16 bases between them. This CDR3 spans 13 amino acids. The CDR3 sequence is CASRRSGSSEQYF. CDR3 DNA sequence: TGTGCCAGCAGGAGGAGCGGTTCCAGTGAGCAGTACTTC. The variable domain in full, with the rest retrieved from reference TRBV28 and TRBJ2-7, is DVKVTQSSRYLVKRTGEKVFLECVQDMDHENMFWYRQDPGLGLRLIYFSYDVKMKEKGDIPEGYSVSREKKERFSLILESASTNQTSMYLCASRRSGSSEQYFGPGTRLTVT.

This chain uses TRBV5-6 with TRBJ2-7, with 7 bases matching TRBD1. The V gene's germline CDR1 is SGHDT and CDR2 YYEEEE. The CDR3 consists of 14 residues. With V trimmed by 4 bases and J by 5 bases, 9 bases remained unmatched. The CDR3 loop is CASSPGLGGHEQYF. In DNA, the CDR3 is TGTGCCAGCAGCCCGGGATTAGGGGGCCACGAGCAGTACTTC.

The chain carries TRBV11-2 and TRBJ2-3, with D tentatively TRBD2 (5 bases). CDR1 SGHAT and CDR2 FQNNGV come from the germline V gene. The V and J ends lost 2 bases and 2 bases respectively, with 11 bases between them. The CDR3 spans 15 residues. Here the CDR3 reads CASSLRGQSTDTQYF. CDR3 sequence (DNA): TGTGCCAGCAGCTTACGGGGTCAGTCCACAGATACGCAGTATTTT.